This section outlines one TCR beta chain sequence together with its context. Its antigen is as yet unknown. CDR1 and CDR2 (germline): KGHSH, LQKENI. The CDR3 is 16 residues long. Trimming took 0 bases from V and 12 from J; bases not matched to a gene: 10. Held in samples before DNA extraction were roughly 0.95-10 million cryopreserved PBMC. The entry originates in a study of long-term antiretroviral therapy in people with HIV. The study's findings and limits: Dominant in the repertoire at all time points were clones expanded before ART. Control repertoires displayed wider CDR3 length ranges than the HIV repertoires.

Sequencing used immunoSEQ v3.0 at survey level. Clones were sequenced by immunoSEQ multiplex PCR, and TCRdb holds only the in-frame ones, with some missing. The sample yields approximately 20,000 clones, roughly 80% seen once. The sequencing here drew on unsorted PBMCs, taken 0.9 years after starting antiretroviral therapy. This receptor was taken from a man between 18 and 35 years old with HIV. This chain joins TRBV18 and TRBJ2-1; 11 nucleotides match TRBD2. The CDR3 region is CASSPPSTSGTQGQFF. In DNA form, the CDR3 reads TGTGCCAGCTCACCACCGTCGACTAGCGGGACTCAGGGGCAGTTCTTC.